The rows below give T cell receptor beta chains drawn from one sample of a study of human T cells and chemical hapten exposure. Each CDR3 protein gets one entry after TCRdb re-called the RACE reads with MiXCR. The table records 85,000 to 120,000 distinct CDR3 sequences, roughly 12% of them present only once. The sequencing here drew on whole blood, taken in connection with sensitization to the hapten diphenylcyclopropenone (DPC). The receptors stem from a woman between 50 and 59 years old with alopecia areata. Some clones in this sample may be carry-over from other donors' samples. Each CDR3 is given with its conserved first and last residue. D genes are given only for firm matches. The size entry is marked missing in some rows and otherwise reads once, few, many or a size class.

abundance: few; j_gene: TRBJ1-1; d_gene: TRBD1; v_gene: TRBV4-1; CDR3nt: TGCGCCAGCAGCCGCCGACAGGGGGCTCTCACTGAAGCTTTCTTT; CDR3aa: CASSRRQGALTEAFF
abundance: -; j_gene: TRBJ2-7; d_gene: -; v_gene: TRBV28; CDR3nt: TGTGCCAGCAGTTCGGGCGGCTACGAGCAGTACTTC; CDR3aa: CASSSGGYEQYF
abundance: few; j_gene: TRBJ2-1; d_gene: -; v_gene: TRBV4-3; CDR3nt: TGCGCCAGCAGCCAACAATTCCTCCGTTCCGGGACAGAGCAGTTCTTC; CDR3aa: CASSQQFLRSGTEQFF
abundance: few; j_gene: TRBJ1-5; d_gene: -; v_gene: TRBV3-1; CDR3nt: TGTGCCAGCAGTCCCAGGACCCTAAGTCAGCCCCAGCATTTT; CDR3aa: CASSPRTLSQPQHF
abundance: -; j_gene: TRBJ2-7; d_gene: -; v_gene: TRBV27; CDR3nt: TGTGCCAGCAGTTTCAGGGACACCTACGAGCAGTACTTC; CDR3aa: CASSFRDTYEQYF
abundance: -; j_gene: TRBJ1-2; d_gene: -; v_gene: TRBV6-5; CDR3nt: TGTGCCACCCACGACATTTCAGGGCGCGGCTATGGCTACACCTTC; CDR3aa: CATHDISGRGYGYTF
abundance: -; j_gene: TRBJ1-1; d_gene: -; v_gene: TRBV29-1; CDR3nt: TGCAGCGTGAGGTCAGCACTCGGGGACACTGAAGCTTTCTTT; CDR3aa: CSVRSALGDTEAFF
abundance: -; j_gene: TRBJ1-1; d_gene: -; v_gene: TRBV10-1; CDR3nt: TGCGCCAGCAGTGAGTCGAAAGGAGTGAACACTGAAGCTTTCTTT; CDR3aa: CASSESKGVNTEAFF
abundance: -; j_gene: TRBJ2-1; d_gene: -; v_gene: TRBV24-1; CDR3nt: TGTGCCACCAGTGATCCTCTAGCGTCCTCCTACAATGAGCAGTTCTTC; CDR3aa: CATSDPLASSYNEQFF
abundance: few; j_gene: TRBJ1-3; d_gene: -; v_gene: TRBV6-2/TRBV6-3; CDR3nt: TGTGCCAGCAGTTACTCGACGACGCTTGGGGTAGCGGGAAACACCATATATTTT; CDR3aa: CASSYSTTLGVAGNTIYF
abundance: few; j_gene: TRBJ2-3; d_gene: TRBD2; v_gene: TRBV2; CDR3nt: TGTGCCAGCGGGACTAGTCCCTATACGCAGTATTTT; CDR3aa: CASGTSPYTQYF
abundance: -; j_gene: TRBJ2-7; d_gene: TRBD1; v_gene: TRBV20-1; CDR3nt: TGCAGTGCTCCCGGGACAGGGAGGACCGAGCAGTACTTC; CDR3aa: CSAPGTGRTEQYF
abundance: many; j_gene: TRBJ2-1; d_gene: TRBD1; v_gene: TRBV7-9; CDR3nt: TGTGCCAGCAGCGACAGGGGAGCCTACAATGAGCAGTTCTTC; CDR3aa: CASSDRGAYNEQFF
abundance: -; j_gene: TRBJ2-5; d_gene: -; v_gene: TRBV5-1; CDR3nt: TGCGCCAGCAGCTTAGGCCGGGGCGGGGAGACCCAGTACTTC; CDR3aa: CASSLGRGGETQYF
abundance: few; j_gene: TRBJ2-1; d_gene: -; v_gene: TRBV6-6; CDR3nt: TGTGCCAGCAGTTTATTGCGCAATGAGCAGTTCTTC; CDR3aa: CASSLLRNEQFF
abundance: few; j_gene: TRBJ2-1; d_gene: -; v_gene: TRBV6-1; CDR3nt: TGTGCCAGCAGTGAACAGAATTATGAGCAGTTCTTC; CDR3aa: CASSEQNYEQFF
abundance: -; j_gene: TRBJ2-1; d_gene: TRBD2; v_gene: TRBV18; CDR3nt: TGTGCCAGCTCCCCTGTAAGCGGGACCAGATACAATGAGCAGTTCTTC; CDR3aa: CASSPVSGTRYNEQFF
abundance: many; j_gene: TRBJ1-2; d_gene: -; v_gene: TRBV28; CDR3nt: TGTGCCACCGACACAACCCTTCATGGTGGCTACACCTTC; CDR3aa: CATDTTLHGGYTF
abundance: few; j_gene: TRBJ2-7; d_gene: -; v_gene: TRBV7-9; CDR3nt: TGTGCCAGCAGCGGGCCGGGCAACGAGCAGTACTTC; CDR3aa: CASSGPGNEQYF
abundance: -; j_gene: TRBJ1-5; d_gene: TRBD1; v_gene: TRBV7-9; CDR3nt: TGTGCCAGCAGCCCGACAGGGGGCGGACAGCCCCAGCATTTT; CDR3aa: CASSPTGGGQPQHF
abundance: few; j_gene: TRBJ1-5; d_gene: TRBD1; v_gene: TRBV20-1; CDR3nt: TGCAGTGCCAAAGCGGACAGGGTCGGTCAGCCCCAGCATTTT; CDR3aa: CSAKADRVGQPQHF
abundance: few; j_gene: TRBJ1-2; d_gene: TRBD1; v_gene: TRBV19; CDR3nt: TGTGCCAGTAGTTACAGGGGGAGCTATGATGGCTACACCTTC; CDR3aa: CASSYRGSYDGYTF